This entry describes one T cell receptor (beta chain). Since a much larger clone is just one base distant, this may be a read error. On the basis of clinical symptoms, serum thyroxine and TRAb, thyroid ultrasound and orbital computed tomography, diagnoses were made. This specimen belongs to a study of T cells in Graves' hyperthyroidism and ophthalmopathy. Researchers took RNA transcripts and amplified the TCR beta CDR3 regions from them. Carried out on the TCR CDR3, a first-round RT-PCR used the HTBI primer set. TCRdb re-derived calls from the multiplex PCR reads in MiXCR, one entry per CDR3 protein. The table includes about 640,000 distinct CDR3 sequences, around 21% detected once. Germline V lookup: CDR1 SNHLY, CDR2 FYNNEI. The CDR3 loop spans 13 amino acids.

This receptor was taken from a man aged 30 to 45 with Graves' ophthalmopathy. The rearrangement uses TRBV2 and TRBJ1-1; D perhaps matches TRBD1 (6 bases). The sequenced sample consisted of blood. In DNA, the CDR3 is TGTGCCAGCTTTCAGGGGAGGAACACTGAAGCTCTCTTT. Translated: CASFQGRNTEALF.